One and the same sample provided the 30 T cell receptor beta chains below, sequenced in a study of blood T cells in healthy people across ages. A second PCR, run for about 6 to 11 cycles, used a sample-barcoded 5' primer plus a J-beta primer mix. Via MiXCR, TCRdb re-called the 5' RACE reads, giving one row per CDR3 protein. Of 850,000 to 1,000,000 distinct CDR3 sequences in the sample, roughly 50% were seen once. Sequenced material: blood. Receptors were obtained from a man aged 25-45 years in good health.

The V gene is TRBV29-1, the J gene TRBJ2-7, with 7 bases fitting TRBD1. Germline V gene data show CDR1 as SQVTM and CDR2 as ANQGSEA. This CDR3 has 13 residues. The J segment lost 3 bases and the V segment lost 4 bases, leaving 6 bases of the junction unmatched. The CDR3 reads CSVVKGQHYEQYF. CDR3 bases: TGCAGCGTTGTGAAGGGACAGCACTACGAGCAGTACTTC.

The chain carries TRBV20-1 and TRBJ2-7, with 9 bases identical to TRBD2. From germline, CDR1 is DFQATT and CDR2 SNEGSKA (reference sequence). V lost 6 bases to trimming and J lost 2 bases; unmatched junction nucleotides: 11. The CDR3 contains 15 residues. The CDR3 sequence: CSAYQSGRSTYEQYF. CDR3 sequence (DNA): TGCAGTGCCTATCAAAGCGGGAGGTCCACCTACGAGCAGTACTTC.

This clonotype came up many times. V and J are TRBV5-5 and TRBJ2-7; D unresolved. Germline assignment: CDR1 SGHKS and CDR2 YYEKEE (reference sequence). The CDR3 loop spans 11 amino acids. V was cut by 3 bases and J by 3 bases, with 4 bases left in between. The CDR3 spells CASSWDYEQYF. The CDR3 DNA reads TGTGCCAGCAGCTGGGACTACGAGCAGTACTTC. The variable domain in full, with the rest retrieved from reference TRBV5-5 and TRBJ2-7, is DAGVTQSPTHLIKTRGQQVTLRCSPISGHKSVSWYQQVLGQGPQFIFQYYEKEERGRGNFPDRFSARQFPNYSSELNVNALLLGDSALYLCASSWDYEQYFGPGTRLTVT.

This chain links TRBV10-3 with TRBJ2-1; D is perhaps TRBD2 (6 bases). The V and J ends lost 6 bases and 3 bases respectively, with 12 bases between them. The CDR3 length is 14 residues. The V gene's germline CDR1 is ENHRY and CDR2 SYGVKD. In DNA, the CDR3 is TGTGCCATCAGGGAAGCGGGCCTCTACAATGAGCAGTTCTTC. This sequence encodes CAIREAGLYNEQFF.

In this sample, this clonotype turned up a few times. The chain has TRBV4-2 and TRBJ2-2; D is unclear. The germline CDR1 and CDR2 sequences are LGHNA and YNFKEQ. This CDR3 contains 15 residues. Trimming left V 4 bases short and J 0 bases short, with 9 bases between. The CDR3 DNA follows: TGTGCCAGCAGCCCCCAACGGGCGAACACCGGGGAGCTGTTTTTT. Translated: CASSPQRANTGELFF.

The gene calls are TRBV28 and TRBJ1-2; 7 bases agree with TRBD1. The CDR3 loop spans 14 amino acids. The ends lost 4 bases at V and 6 bases at J; junction bases unmatched: 8. Germline assignment: CDR1 MDHEN and CDR2 SYDVKM. The CDR3 sequence: CASSSLPTGNGYTF. In nucleotides, the CDR3 is TGTGCCAGCAGTTCCCTCCCGACAGGGAATGGCTACACCTTC.

The chain carries TRBV20-1 and TRBJ2-1; perhaps TRBD2 as D (5 bases). The germline V gene has CDR1 DFQATT and CDR2 SNEGSKA (reference sequence). Deletions cut 1 base from V and 8 bases from J, with 24 bases between. The CDR3 contains 17 residues. The CDR3 nucleotides read TGCAGTGCTAGAGGCCGACCGGGAACGTCCAGCCGCGATGAGCAGTTCTTC. Translated: CSARGRPGTSSRDEQFF.

V is TRBV2 and J is TRBJ2-5, with D hard to call. Trimming pared 1 base from V and 10 bases from J, leaving 13 bases between. The CDR3 totals 13 residues. In germline, CDR1 is SNHLY, CDR2 FYNNEI. The CDR3 DNA sequence: TGTGCCAGCAGTGAAGATTCGGGTCGGATCCAGTACTTC. This gives the protein CASSEDSGRIQYF.

This clonotype was seen a few times. The V gene is TRBV25-1, the J gene TRBJ2-7; 10 positions match TRBD1. V was pared by 9 bases and J by 6 bases, with 8 bases of the junction left unmatched. The V gene's germline CDR1 is MGHDK and CDR2 SYGVNS. The CDR3 extends over 13 amino acids. CDR3 sequence (DNA): TGTGCCAGTCGACAGGGGGCTCGGATCGAGCAGTACTTC. Amino acids: CASRQGARIEQYF.

The chain links TRBV28 to TRBJ2-3; a possible D gene is TRBD1 (5 bases). The CDR3 spans 13 residues. Germline lookup yields CDR1 MDHEN and CDR2 SYDVKM. Trimming took off 6 bases at V and 6 bases at J, with 13 bases between the two ends. CDR3 bases: TGTGCCAGCAGACCACAGGCGGAGGATACGCAGTATTTT. This codes for CASRPQAEDTQYF. Full variable domain (remainder filled in from reference TRBV28 and TRBJ2-3): DVKVTQSSRYLVKRTGEKVFLECVQDMDHENMFWYRQDPGLGLRLIYFSYDVKMKEKGDIPEGYSVSREKKERFSLILESASTNQTSMYLCASRPQAEDTQYFGPGTRLTVL.

For this clonotype: This CDR3 fails to terminate in the conserved phenylalanine or tryptophan, so it likely reflects a read error. This chain uses TRBV5-4 with TRBJ1-1; the D is unclear. The V gene's germline CDR1 is SGHNT and CDR2 YYREEE (reference sequence). V was clipped by 4 bases and J by 1 base, with 11 bases between them. This CDR3 is built from 14 residues. The CDR3 loop is CASSTLDGNTEAFV. The DNA of the CDR3 is TGTGCCAGCAGCACTCTGGACGGGAACACTGAAGCTTTCGTT.

The chain employs TRBV6-1 and TRBJ2-1; 7 bases are shared with TRBD1. V dropped 3 bases and J dropped 13; count of bases not matched to a gene: 12. This CDR3 has 14 residues. CDR1 and CDR2 (germline): MNHNS, SASEGT. DNA of the CDR3: TGTGCCAGCAGTGAGGACGGGACAGACTATTTTCAGTTCTTC. Its translation: CASSEDGTDYFQFF.

The chain recombines TRBV12-3 or TRBV12-4 with TRBJ2-7; 7 bases map to TRBD1. This CDR3 spans 15 amino acids. Unmatched junction bases numbered 7, after V lost 2 bases and J lost 3 bases. This CDR3 is CASSLQPGGFYEQYF. CDR3 DNA sequence: TGTGCCAGCAGTTTACAGCCAGGGGGTTTCTACGAGCAGTACTTC.

The gene calls are TRBV6-5 and TRBJ1-2; no clear D gene. The CDR3 extends over 14 amino acids. Germline V CDR1 and CDR2: MNHEY, SVGAGI. Trimming removed 2 bases from V and 2 bases from J, with 9 bases in between. The CDR3 region has the DNA TGTGCCAGCAGTTACGACCTGGGGAACTATGGCTACACCTTC. Residues: CASSYDLGNYGYTF.

This clonotype was detected only a few times. The chain joins TRBV4-1 to TRBJ2-1; no clear D gene. The CDR3 is 14 residues long. V shed 4 bases and J shed 9 bases, with 16 bases lying between them. CDR1 and CDR2 (germline): MGHRA, YSYEKL. CDR3: CASSPAMWAPEQFF. CDR3 DNA sequence: TGCGCCAGCAGCCCCGCGATGTGGGCTCCTGAGCAGTTCTTC.

The CDR3 DNA reads as TGTGCCAGCAGCTGGGGGTTTTTACGGGCCCGCTCCTACAATGAGCAGTTCTTC. Translated: CASSWGFLRARSYNEQFF. This chain links TRBV5-4 with TRBJ2-1; D is possibly TRBD1 or TRBD2 (5 bases each). V lost 3 bases to trimming and J lost 0 bases, with 19 bases between them. Germline V gives CDR1 SGHNT, CDR2 YYREEE (reference sequence). The CDR3 runs 18 residues.

V gene TRBV6-5 combines with J gene TRBJ2-3; 9 bases agree with TRBD1. After removal of 6 bases from V and 5 bases from J, the junction contained 9 bases not matched to a gene. The CDR3 is made up of 15 amino acids. Germline V gene lookup returns CDR1 MNHEY and CDR2 SVGAGI. CDR3: CASRFTGGVGDTQYF. The CDR3 DNA is TGTGCCAGCAGGTTCACAGGGGGCGTGGGAGATACGCAGTATTTT.

This clonotype was found a few times. The chain carries TRBV4-2 and TRBJ2-4, with 7 bases identical to TRBD1. The J call may be mistaken, given a closer DNA end match to TRBJ2-7. CDR1 is LGHNA and CDR2 is YNFKEQ in the germline V gene. The CDR3 totals 16 residues. Written as DNA, the CDR3 is TGTGCCAGCAGCAGAGGGACAGCCGGAACCCTATACGAGCAGTACTTC. It codes for CASSRGTAGTLYEQYF.

This chain uses TRBV7-2 with TRBJ1-1; D perhaps matches TRBD1 (6 bases). The V gene lost 8 bases and the J gene lost 1 base, with 11 bases spanning the gap. In germline, CDR1 is SGHTA, CDR2 FQGNSA. This CDR3 contains 13 residues. The CDR3, as DNA: TGTGCCAGCCGACAGGAAGAGAACACTGAAGCTTTCTTT. Amino acid sequence: CASRQEENTEAFF.

Many counts were recorded for this clonotype. This chain joins TRBV2 and TRBJ1-1; D call uncertain. The CDR3 runs to 13 residues. CDR1 SNHLY and CDR2 FYNNEI come from the germline V gene. With 4 bases removed from V and 4 bases from J, the gap between germline ends came to 10 bases. CDR3 nucleotides: TGTGCCAGCAGTGGACTGAAAAGCACTGAAGCTTTCTTT. It yields the protein CASSGLKSTEAFF.

The chain recombines TRBV2 with TRBJ2-4; D is ambiguous. V gave up 8 bases and J gave up 3 bases, with 14 bases separating them. The CDR3 is made up of 14 amino acids. From germline, CDR1 is SNHLY and CDR2 FYNNEI. The CDR3 protein is CASSAAVCKNIQYF. CDR3 nucleotide sequence: TGTGCCAGCTCCGCGGCCGTCTGCAAAAACATTCAGTACTTC.

This clonotype was picked up many times. This chain links TRBV2 with TRBJ2-3; 10 bases match TRBD1. Unmatched junction bases numbered 11, after V lost 5 bases and J lost 6 bases. Germline V CDR1 and CDR2: SNHLY, FYNNEI. The CDR3 contains 16 residues. CDR3 sequence reads: CASSRPRDRGGDTQYF. In DNA, the CDR3 is TGTGCCAGCAGTCGACCCCGGGACAGGGGAGGCGATACGCAGTATTTT.

The rearrangement uses TRBV7-9 and TRBJ2-5; D assignment may be TRBD1 or TRBD2 (5 bases each). Germline V gene sequence: CDR1 SEHNR, CDR2 FQNEAQ (reference sequence). The V and J ends lost 6 bases and 13 bases respectively, with 30 bases between them. This CDR3 contains 16 residues. The CDR3 sequence: CASSSPGTVFSYERYF. CDR3 sequence (DNA): TGTGCCAGCAGTTCCCCCGGGACGGTTTTCTCCTACGAGCGGTACTTC. The full variable domain, its missing parts supplied by reference TRBV7-9 and TRBJ2-5, is DTGVSQNPRHKITKRGQNVTFRCDPISEHNRLYWYRQTLGQGPEFLTYFQNEAQLEKSRLLSDRFSAERPKGSFSTLEIQRTEQGDSAMYLCASSSPGTVFSYERYFGPGTRLLVL.

Regarding this clonotype: The junction departs from germline at one end; a sequencing error may be responsible. The rearrangement joins TRBV7-6 to TRBJ1-2; D possibly corresponds to TRBD1 (6 bases). Germline CDR1 and CDR2: SGHVS and FNYEAQ. The CDR3 runs to 13 residues. CDR3: CVSSPTGNYGYTF. Here the CDR3 DNA reads TGTGTCAGCAGCCCCACAGGGAACTATGGCTACACCTTC.

This clonotype was detected only a few times. The V gene is TRBV7-9, the J gene TRBJ2-7; 8 positions match TRBD1. The J segment lost 1 base and the V segment lost 5 bases, leaving 7 bases of the junction unmatched. This CDR3 is built from 15 residues. Germline V gives CDR1 SEHNR, CDR2 FQNEAQ (reference sequence). As DNA, the CDR3 is TGTGCCAGCAGCGTACGCCGGGACAGGTCCTACGAGCAGTACTTC. The encoded protein is CASSVRRDRSYEQYF.

The table lists this clonotype with a few counts. This chain links TRBV27 with TRBJ2-7, with TRBD1 matching over 7 bases. V dropped 5 bases and J dropped 4; count of bases not matched to a gene: 8. This CDR3 spans 14 amino acids. CDR1 is MNHEY, CDR2 SMNVEV, per germline (reference sequence). The CDR3 coding sequence is TGTGCCAGCAGTCTCAGGGGGTCGAGGTACGAGCAGTACTTC. Translated, it gives CASSLRGSRYEQYF.

This clonotype was detected a few times. The J gene is TRBJ2-3, the V gene TRBV6-5, with 9 bases lining up with TRBD1. The CDR3 runs 14 residues. After removal of 4 bases from V and 12 bases from J, the junction contained 11 bases not matched to a gene. Germline assignment: CDR1 MNHEY and CDR2 SVGAGI. DNA for the CDR3: TGTGCCAGCAGTTCACCCGCTACAGGGGGCGCTCAGTATTTT. Its translation: CASSSPATGGAQYF.

This clonotype appeared a few times. This rearrangement joins TRBV7-9 to TRBJ2-3, with a tentative D call TRBD2 (6 bases). CDR1 is SEHNR, CDR2 FQNEAQ, per germline (reference sequence). V was shortened by 1 base and J by 4 bases, with 12 bases between the two germline ends. The CDR3 loop spans 15 amino acids. CDR3 in amino acids: CASSLDLTGADTQYF. CDR3 nucleotide sequence: TGTGCCAGCAGCTTAGATCTTACGGGGGCAGATACGCAGTATTTT.

As concerns this clonotype: One end of the junction varies from germline; a read error may be responsible. V and J are TRBV4-2 and TRBJ2-7; D gene ambiguous. CDR1 is LGHNA, CDR2 YNFKEQ, per germline. CDR3 length: 13 residues. The CDR3 loop is CTSSQGQAYEQYF. The CDR3 DNA follows: TGTACCAGCAGCCAAGGGCAGGCCTACGAGCAGTACTTC.

This clonotype was detected a few times. V gene TRBV7-8 combines with J gene TRBJ2-3; possibly TRBD1 for D (7 bases). The CDR3 runs to 12 residues. The germline gives CDR1 SGHVS, CDR2 FQNEAQ. The CDR3 spells CAARGVADTQYF. The CDR3 nucleotides are TGTGCAGCCAGGGGGGTTGCAGATACGCAGTATTTT.